The 14 T cell receptor beta chains below come from one sample, sequenced in a study of T-cell memory formation after mild COVID-19. TCRdb recomputed calls from the 5' RACE reads with MiXCR, one row per CDR3 protein. The sample contains roughly 480,000 distinct CDR3 sequences, nearly 25% of which appear only once. Material for sequencing was PBMCs or a T cell subset sorted from them (not recorded which). These receptors were obtained from an adult woman who had mild COVID-19 (a few samples of this study predate the infection). Cell type and time point are not known.

The chain has TRBV7-3 and TRBJ2-1; 9 bases align to TRBD2. J lost 6 bases, V lost 2 bases, and 8 bases had no gene match. CDR1 is SGHTA and CDR2 is FQGTGA in the germline V gene. This CDR3 comprises 16 residues. CDR3 protein: CASSLGNGGRANEQFF. Written as DNA, the CDR3 is TGTGCCAGCAGCTTAGGGAACGGCGGGAGGGCCAATGAGCAGTTCTTC.

This clonotype was found a few times. The chain links TRBV18 to TRBJ2-5, with no clear D. The CDR3 totals 14 residues. Germline V gene sequence: CDR1 KGHSH, CDR2 LQKENI. V lost 6 bases, J lost 1 base, and 12 bases lay in between. DNA of the CDR3: TGTGCCAGCTCTCGTCGTGAGGTCCAAGAGACCCAGTACTTC. Translated, it gives CASSRREVQETQYF. The variable domain in full, completed from reference TRBV18 and TRBJ2-5, reads NAGVMQNPRHLVRRRGQEARLRCSPMKGHSHVYWYRQLPEEGLKFMVYLQKENIIDESGMPKERFSAEFPKEGPSILRIQQVVRGDSAAYFCASSRREVQETQYFGPGTRLLVL.

This clonotype has just a few counts. The chain joins TRBV24-1 to TRBJ2-1; D may be TRBD2 (6 bases). The CDR3 extends over 11 amino acids. V was cut by 9 bases and J by 8 bases, with 10 bases left in between. Germline V gives CDR1 KGHDR, CDR2 SFDVKD. The DNA of the CDR3 is TGTGCCACCGGAACTAGCTATGAGCAGTTCTTC. It encodes CATGTSYEQFF.

The genes are TRBV20-1 and TRBJ2-3; D may be TRBD2 (5 bases). Per the germline V gene, CDR1 is DFQATT and CDR2 is SNEGSKA (reference sequence). The CDR3 sequence is 17 residues long. V gave up 3 bases and J gave up 2 bases, with 21 bases separating them. In DNA form, the CDR3 reads TGCAGTGCTAGTGAAGGCGGGCCTCCCGGGAACACAGATACGCAGTATTTT. Amino acids: CSASEGGPPGNTDTQYF.

This chain uses TRBV30 with TRBJ2-2, with D perhaps matching TRBD1 (6 bases). The CDR3 extends over 15 amino acids. V lost 0 bases and J lost 5, with 13 bases in between. CDR1 is GTSNPN and CDR2 is SVGIG in the germline V gene (reference sequence). CDR3 sequence reads: CAWSVLGTGTGELFF. In nucleotides, the CDR3 is TGTGCCTGGAGTGTACTTGGTACAGGGACCGGGGAGCTGTTTTTT.

This clonotype was picked up a small number of times. The V and J genes are TRBV20-1 and TRBJ1-2; D gene unclear. The CDR3 totals 12 residues. Trimming took 2 bases from V and 5 from J, leaving 9 bases between them. Germline CDR1 and CDR2: DFQATT and SNEGSKA (reference sequence). The chain's CDR3 is CSARLRAYGYTF. As DNA, the CDR3 is TGCAGTGCTAGACTGAGGGCGTATGGCTACACCTTC.

CDR3 DNA: TGTGCCAGCAGCTTAAGAGCGGGAGGCCCTAATGAGCAGTTCTTC. Translating gives CASSLRAGGPNEQFF. The gene calls are TRBV7-3 and TRBJ2-1; TRBD2 matches 9 bases. The CDR3 is 15 amino acids. Germline CDR1 reads SGHTA; CDR2 reads FQGTGA. After removal of 1 base from V and 7 bases from J, the junction contained 5 bases not matched to a gene. The full variable domain, rest sourced from reference TRBV7-3 and TRBJ2-1, is GAGVSQTPSNKVTEKGKYVELRCDPISGHTALYWYRQSLGQGPEFLIYFQGTGAADDSGLPNDRFFAVRPEGSVSTLKIQRTERGDSAVYLCASSLRAGGPNEQFFGPGTRLTVL.

This clonotype was seen a handful of times. The CDR3 spells CSVADFPQETQYF. CDR3 sequence (DNA): TGCAGCGTTGCAGACTTTCCACAAGAGACCCAGTACTTC. V is TRBV29-1 and J is TRBJ2-5; D gene unclear. Germline-derived CDR1 and CDR2 are SQVTM and ANQGSEA. The CDR3 has 13 amino acids. Trimming shortened V by 4 bases and J by 2 bases, and 11 bases separated the two germline ends.

The sample holds a few counts of this clonotype. CDR3 protein: CASSYGTGAREQYF. CDR3 nucleotide sequence: TGTGCCAGCAGTTACGGGACAGGGGCTCGGGAGCAGTACTTC. J is TRBJ2-7 and V is TRBV6-5; 10 bases match TRBD1. Trimming removed 2 bases from V and 7 bases from J; junction bases left unmatched: 5. The CDR3 has 14 residues. Germline V gene lookup returns CDR1 MNHEY and CDR2 SVGAGI.

The chain joins TRBV3-1 to TRBJ2-7; tentative D call: TRBD2 (8 bases). Germline V gene sequence: CDR1 LGHDT, CDR2 YNNKEL (reference sequence). V lost 4 bases and J lost 7, with 26 bases in between. The CDR3 contains 17 residues. DNA for the CDR3: TGTGCCAGCAGCCGCCTAATAGCGGGAATTCAGGGGGAGGAGCAGTACTTC. Translation: CASSRLIAGIQGEEQYF.

There are many counts of this clonotype. This chain joins TRBV7-2 and TRBJ2-7; 10 bases are shared with TRBD2. The V segment lost 7 bases and the J segment 12 bases; nucleotides outside the gene matches: 24. Germline V lookup: CDR1 SGHTA, CDR2 FQGNSA. This CDR3 spans 17 amino acids. The CDR3: CASIQNPTLAGEAMRYF. CDR3 nucleotides: TGTGCCAGCATCCAGAACCCCACCCTAGCGGGGGAAGCGATGCGGTACTTC.

This clonotype was detected only a few times. The chain is built from TRBV5-4 and TRBJ1-6; D remains unclear. The V end was cut by 0 bases, the J end by 4 bases, with 5 bases between. The CDR3 is 14 amino acids. CDR1 and CDR2 from the germline V gene are SGHNT and YYREEE (reference sequence). CDR3 sequence (DNA): TGTGCCAGCAGCTTGGTACGGTATAATTCACCCCTCCACTTT. It specifies CASSLVRYNSPLHF. Full variable domain (remainder filled in from reference TRBV5-4 and TRBJ1-6): ETGVTQSPTHLIKTRGQQVTLRCSSQSGHNTVSWYQQALGQGPQFIFQYYREEENGRGNFPPRFSGLQFPNYSSELNVNALELDDSALYLCASSLVRYNSPLHFGNGTRLTVT.

This clonotype has just a few counts. The rearrangement links TRBV30 to TRBJ2-5; D remains unclear. Germline V CDR1 and CDR2: GTSNPN, SVGIG (reference sequence). This CDR3 comprises 11 residues. V was shortened by 0 bases and J by 4 bases, with 3 bases between the two germline ends. In DNA form, the CDR3 reads TGTGCCTGGAGTGTACTAGAGACCCAGTACTTC. Translating it yields CAWSVLETQYF.

This clonotype was seen a few times. This chain joins TRBV12-3 or TRBV12-4 and TRBJ2-3, with 16 bases identical to TRBD2. V lost 2 bases to trimming and J lost 11 bases; unmatched junction nucleotides: 10. The CDR3 is made up of 17 amino acids. The CDR3 sequence: CASSLQGLAGGSGKQYF. CDR3 nucleotide sequence: TGTGCCAGCAGTTTACAGGGACTAGCGGGAGGGTCGGGGAAGCAGTATTTT.